This T cell receptor beta chain derives from a study of T cells after yellow fever vaccination. This clonotype was counted ten times or more. Its antigen remains unidentified. There are 13 residues in the CDR3. CDR1 and CDR2 from the germline V gene are LNHDA and SQIVND (reference sequence). V dropped 3 bases and J dropped 1 base, with 6 bases sitting between them. TCRdb analysed the 5' RACE reads with MiXCR anew, one entry per CDR3 protein. The sample lists about 340,000 distinct CDR3 sequences; approximately 4% were seen once. Broader study findings: Few clonotypes appeared in both CD4 and CD8 compartments.

This TCR derives from a man younger than 30 who received the YFV17D yellow fever vaccine. The chain carries TRBV19 and TRBJ1-1; D is perhaps TRBD1 (5 bases). The specimen comprised PBMCs, sampled 5 days after the yellow fever booster vaccination. CDR3 sequence reads: CASSMRGNTEAFF. CDR3 in DNA: TGTGCCAGTAGTATGAGGGGGAACACTGAAGCTTTCTTT.